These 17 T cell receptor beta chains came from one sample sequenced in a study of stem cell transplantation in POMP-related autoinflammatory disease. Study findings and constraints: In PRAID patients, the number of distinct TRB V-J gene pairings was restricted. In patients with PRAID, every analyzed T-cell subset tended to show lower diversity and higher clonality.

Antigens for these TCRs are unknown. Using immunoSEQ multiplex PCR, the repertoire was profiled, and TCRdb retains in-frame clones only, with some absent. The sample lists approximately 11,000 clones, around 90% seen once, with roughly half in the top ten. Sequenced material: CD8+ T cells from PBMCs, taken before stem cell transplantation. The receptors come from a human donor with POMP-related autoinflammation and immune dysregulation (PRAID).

CDR3 nucleotides: TGTGCCAGTAGTATAGATTCGGGACTAGCCCAAGAGACCCAGTACTTC. Translated: CASSIDSGLAQETQYF. The V call is TRBV19, the J call TRBJ2-5, with 9 bases identical to TRBD2. V lost 0 bases to trimming and J lost 1 base; unmatched junction nucleotides: 3. The CDR3 has 16 residues. CDR1 is LNHDA, CDR2 SQIVND, per germline (reference sequence).

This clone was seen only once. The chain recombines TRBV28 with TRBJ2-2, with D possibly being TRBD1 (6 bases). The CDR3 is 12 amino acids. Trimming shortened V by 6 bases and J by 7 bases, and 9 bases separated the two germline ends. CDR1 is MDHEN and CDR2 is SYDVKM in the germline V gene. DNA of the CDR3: TGTGCCAGCAGACCGGACAGCGGGGAGCTGTTTTTT. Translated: CASRPDSGELFF.

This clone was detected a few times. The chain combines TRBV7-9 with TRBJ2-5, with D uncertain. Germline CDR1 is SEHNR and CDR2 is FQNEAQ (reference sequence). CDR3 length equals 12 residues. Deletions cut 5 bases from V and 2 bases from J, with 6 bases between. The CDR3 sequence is CASSPQQETQYF. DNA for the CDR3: TGTGCCAGCAGCCCCCAGCAAGAGACCCAGTACTTC.

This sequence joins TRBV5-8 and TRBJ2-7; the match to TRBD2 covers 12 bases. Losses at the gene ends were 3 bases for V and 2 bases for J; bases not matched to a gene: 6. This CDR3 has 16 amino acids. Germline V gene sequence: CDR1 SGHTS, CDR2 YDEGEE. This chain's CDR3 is CASSWGGLAGPYEQYF. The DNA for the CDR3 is TGTGCCAGCAGCTGGGGGGGACTAGCGGGCCCCTACGAGCAGTACTTC. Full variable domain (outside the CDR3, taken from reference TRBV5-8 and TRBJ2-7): EAGVTQSPTHLIKTRGQQATLRCSPISGHTSVYWYQQALGLGLQFLLWYDEGEERNRGNFPPRFSGRQFPNYSSELNVNALELEDSALYLCASSWGGLAGPYEQYFGPGTRLTVT.

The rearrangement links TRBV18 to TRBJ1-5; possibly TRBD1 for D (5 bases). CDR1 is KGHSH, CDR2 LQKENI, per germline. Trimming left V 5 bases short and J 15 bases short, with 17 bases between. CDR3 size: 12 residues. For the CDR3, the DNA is TGTGCCAGCTCAGCCGGGACGGACCCTCTGCATTTT. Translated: CASSAGTDPLHF.

In nucleotides, the CDR3 is TGTGCCAGCTCGCCGGGACTAGGGGCCTACGAGCAGTACTTC. As protein: CASSPGLGAYEQYF. V gene TRBV25-1 combines with J gene TRBJ2-7, with TRBD2 identical over 8 bases. CDR1 and CDR2 (germline): MGHDK, SYGVNS. The CDR3 length is 14 residues. The ends lost 8 bases at V and 2 bases at J; junction bases unmatched: 8.

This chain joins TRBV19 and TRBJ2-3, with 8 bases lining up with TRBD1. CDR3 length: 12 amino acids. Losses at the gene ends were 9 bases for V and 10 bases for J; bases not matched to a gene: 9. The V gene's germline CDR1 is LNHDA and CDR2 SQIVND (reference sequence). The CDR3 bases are TGTGCCAGAAAGGGACAGGAAATAGCGCAGTATTTT. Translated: CARKGQEIAQYF.

CDR3 DNA sequence: TGTGCCAGTAGTCCGGTGAACGCATGGGGGCCGGGTAGGGATGAGCAGTTCTTC. It encodes CASSPVNAWGPGRDEQFF. The chain links TRBV19 to TRBJ2-1; D may be TRBD1 (6 bases). Germline CDR1 reads LNHDA; CDR2 reads SQIVND (reference sequence). The V end was cut by 5 bases, the J end by 8 bases, with 28 bases between. The CDR3 runs 18 residues.

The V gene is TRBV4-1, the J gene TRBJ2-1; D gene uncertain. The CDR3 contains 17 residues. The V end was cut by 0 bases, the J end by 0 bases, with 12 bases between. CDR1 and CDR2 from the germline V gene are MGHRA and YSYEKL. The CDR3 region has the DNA TGCGCCAGCAGCCAAGACGGATCGTCGAGCTCCTACAATGAGCAGTTCTTC. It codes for CASSQDGSSSSYNEQFF.

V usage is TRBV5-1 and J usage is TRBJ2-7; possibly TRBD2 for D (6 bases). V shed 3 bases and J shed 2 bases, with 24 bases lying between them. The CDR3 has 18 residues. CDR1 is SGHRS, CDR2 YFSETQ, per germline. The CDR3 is CASSSLSGGGTSTYEQYF. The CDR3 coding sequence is TGCGCCAGCAGCTCCCTTTCCGGGGGTGGGACGTCTACCTACGAGCAGTACTTC.

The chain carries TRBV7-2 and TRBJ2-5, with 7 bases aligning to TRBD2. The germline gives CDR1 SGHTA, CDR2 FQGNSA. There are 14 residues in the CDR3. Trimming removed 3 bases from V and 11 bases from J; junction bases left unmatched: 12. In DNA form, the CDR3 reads TGTGCCAGCAGCTTCCTACGTAGTGGGGGGGAGCAGTACTTC. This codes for CASSFLRSGGEQYF.

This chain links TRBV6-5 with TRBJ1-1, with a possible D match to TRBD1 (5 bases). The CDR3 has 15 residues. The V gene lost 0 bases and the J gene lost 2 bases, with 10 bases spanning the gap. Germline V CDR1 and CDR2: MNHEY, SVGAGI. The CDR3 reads CASSYSLGGNTEAFF. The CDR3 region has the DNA TGTGCCAGCAGTTACTCGCTCGGGGGTAACACTGAAGCTTTCTTT.

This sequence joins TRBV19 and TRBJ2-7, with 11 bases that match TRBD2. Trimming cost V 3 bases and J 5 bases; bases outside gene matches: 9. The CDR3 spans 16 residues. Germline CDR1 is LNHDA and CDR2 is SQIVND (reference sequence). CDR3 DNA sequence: TGTGCCAGTAGTATCCGACTAGCGGGACTTGTCCACGAGCAGTACTTC. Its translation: CASSIRLAGLVHEQYF. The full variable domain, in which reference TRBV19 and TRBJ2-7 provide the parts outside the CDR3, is DGGITQSPKYLFRKEGQNVTLSCEQNLNHDAMYWYRQDPGQGLRLIYYSQIVNDFQKGDIAEGYSVSREKKESFPLTVTSAQKNPTAFYLCASSIRLAGLVHEQYFGPGTRLTVT.

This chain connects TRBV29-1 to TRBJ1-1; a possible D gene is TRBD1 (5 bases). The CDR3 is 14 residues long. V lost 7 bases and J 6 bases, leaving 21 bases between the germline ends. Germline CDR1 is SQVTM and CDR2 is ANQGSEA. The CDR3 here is CSGSGTPFGAEAFF. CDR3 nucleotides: TGCAGCGGCTCCGGGACTCCCTTCGGCGCTGAAGCTTTCTTT.

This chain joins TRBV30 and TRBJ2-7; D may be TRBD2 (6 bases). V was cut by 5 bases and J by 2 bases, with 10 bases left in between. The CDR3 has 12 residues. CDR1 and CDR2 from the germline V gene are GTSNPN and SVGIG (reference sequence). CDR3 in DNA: TGTGCCTGGGCGTCGGGAGCCTACGAGCAGTACTTC. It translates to CAWASGAYEQYF.

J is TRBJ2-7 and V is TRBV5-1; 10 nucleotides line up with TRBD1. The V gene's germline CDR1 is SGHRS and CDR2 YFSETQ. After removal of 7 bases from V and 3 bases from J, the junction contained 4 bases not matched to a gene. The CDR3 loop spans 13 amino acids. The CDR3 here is CASGGTGVYEQYF. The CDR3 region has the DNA TGCGCCAGCGGGGGGACAGGGGTCTACGAGCAGTACTTC.

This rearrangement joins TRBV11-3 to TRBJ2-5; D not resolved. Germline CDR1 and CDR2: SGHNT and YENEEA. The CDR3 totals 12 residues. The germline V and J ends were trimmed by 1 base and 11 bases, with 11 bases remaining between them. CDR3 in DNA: TGTGCCAGCAGCTTAGGGACGGATTCTCAGTACTTC. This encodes CASSLGTDSQYF. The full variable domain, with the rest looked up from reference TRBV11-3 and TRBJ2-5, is EAGVVQSPRYKIIEKKQPVAFWCNPISGHNTLYWYLQNLGQGPELLIRYENEEAVDDSQLPKDRFSAERLKGVDSTLKIQPAELGDSAVYLCASSLGTDSQYFGPGTRLLVL.